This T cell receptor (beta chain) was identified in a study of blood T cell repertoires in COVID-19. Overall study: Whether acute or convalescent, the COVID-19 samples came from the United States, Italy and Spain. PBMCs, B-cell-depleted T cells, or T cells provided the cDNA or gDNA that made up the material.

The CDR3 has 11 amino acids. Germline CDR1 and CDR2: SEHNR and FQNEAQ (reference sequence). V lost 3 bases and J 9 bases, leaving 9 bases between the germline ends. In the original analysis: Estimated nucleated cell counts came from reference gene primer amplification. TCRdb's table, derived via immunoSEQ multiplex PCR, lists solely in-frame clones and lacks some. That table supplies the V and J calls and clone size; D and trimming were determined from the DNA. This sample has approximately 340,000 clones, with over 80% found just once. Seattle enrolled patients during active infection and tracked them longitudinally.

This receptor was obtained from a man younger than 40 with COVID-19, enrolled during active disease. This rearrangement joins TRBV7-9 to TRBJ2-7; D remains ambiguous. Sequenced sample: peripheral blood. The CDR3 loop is CASSFPAGQYF. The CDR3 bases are TGTGCCAGCAGCTTCCCCGCAGGGCAGTACTTC.